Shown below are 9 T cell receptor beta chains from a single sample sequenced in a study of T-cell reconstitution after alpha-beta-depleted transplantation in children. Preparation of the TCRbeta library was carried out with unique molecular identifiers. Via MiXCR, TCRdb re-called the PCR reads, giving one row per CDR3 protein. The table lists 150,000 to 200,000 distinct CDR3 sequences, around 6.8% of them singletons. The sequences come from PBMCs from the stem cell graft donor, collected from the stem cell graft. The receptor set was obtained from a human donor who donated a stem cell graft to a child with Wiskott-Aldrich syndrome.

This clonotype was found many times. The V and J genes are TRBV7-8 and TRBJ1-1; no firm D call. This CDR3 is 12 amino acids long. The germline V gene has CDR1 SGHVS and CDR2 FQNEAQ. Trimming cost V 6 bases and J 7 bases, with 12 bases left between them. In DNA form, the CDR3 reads TGTGCCAGCAGGCTTGAACGGGGTGAAGCTTTCTTT. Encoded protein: CASRLERGEAFF. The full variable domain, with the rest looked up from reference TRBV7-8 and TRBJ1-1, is GAGVSQSPRYKVAKRGQDVALRCDPISGHVSLFWYQQALGQGPEFLTYFQNEAQLDKSGLPSDRFFAERPEGSVSTLKIQRTQQEDSAVYLCASRLERGEAFFGQGTRLTVV.

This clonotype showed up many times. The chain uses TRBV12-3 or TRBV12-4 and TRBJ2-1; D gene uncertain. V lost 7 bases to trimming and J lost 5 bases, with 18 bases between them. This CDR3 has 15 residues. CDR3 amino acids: CASTTPGQVNNEQFF. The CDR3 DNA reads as TGTGCCAGCACGACCCCTGGTCAGGTCAACAATGAGCAGTTCTTC.

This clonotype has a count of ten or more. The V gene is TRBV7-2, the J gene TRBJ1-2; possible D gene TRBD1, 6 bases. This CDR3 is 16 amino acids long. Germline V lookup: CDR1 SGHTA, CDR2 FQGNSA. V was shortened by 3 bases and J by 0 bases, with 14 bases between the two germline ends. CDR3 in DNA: TGTGCCAGCAGCTTCGGGACATCCGGAGCTAACTATGGCTACACCTTC. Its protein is CASSFGTSGANYGYTF.

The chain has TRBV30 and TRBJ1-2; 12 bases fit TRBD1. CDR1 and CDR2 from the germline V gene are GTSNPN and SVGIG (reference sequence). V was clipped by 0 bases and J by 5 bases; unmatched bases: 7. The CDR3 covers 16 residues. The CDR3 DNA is TGTGCCTGGAGTGTAGGGGGGACAGGGGGCACGTATGGCTACACCTTC. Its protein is CAWSVGGTGGTYGYTF.

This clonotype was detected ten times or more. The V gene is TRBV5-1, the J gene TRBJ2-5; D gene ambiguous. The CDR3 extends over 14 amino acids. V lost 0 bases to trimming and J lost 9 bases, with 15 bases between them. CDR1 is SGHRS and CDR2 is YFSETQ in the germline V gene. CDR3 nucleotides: TGCGCCAGCAGCTTGGATATTGGGGATCTGTCCCAGTACTTC. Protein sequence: CASSLDIGDLSQYF.

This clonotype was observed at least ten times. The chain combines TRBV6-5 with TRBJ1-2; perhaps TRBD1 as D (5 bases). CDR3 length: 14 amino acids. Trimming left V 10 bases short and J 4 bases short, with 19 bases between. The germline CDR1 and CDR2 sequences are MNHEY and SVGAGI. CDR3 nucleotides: TGTGCCACTATTCCCCGGGCCAGGGTCTATGGCTACACCTTC. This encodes CATIPRARVYGYTF.

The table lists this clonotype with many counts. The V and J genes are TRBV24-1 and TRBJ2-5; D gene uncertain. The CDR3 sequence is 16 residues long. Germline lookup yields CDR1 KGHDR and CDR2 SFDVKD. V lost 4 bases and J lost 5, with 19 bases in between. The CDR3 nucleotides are TGTGCCACCAGTGACCAAAAATACCAACCGAGGGAGACCCAGTACTTC. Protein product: CATSDQKYQPRETQYF.

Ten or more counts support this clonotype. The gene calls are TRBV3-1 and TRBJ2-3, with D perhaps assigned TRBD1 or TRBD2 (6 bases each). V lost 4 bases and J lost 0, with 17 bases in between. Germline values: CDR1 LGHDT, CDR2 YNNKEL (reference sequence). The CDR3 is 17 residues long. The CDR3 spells CASSPSGGQHSTDTQYF. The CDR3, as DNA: TGTGCCAGCAGCCCATCCGGGGGCCAACACAGCACAGATACGCAGTATTTT.

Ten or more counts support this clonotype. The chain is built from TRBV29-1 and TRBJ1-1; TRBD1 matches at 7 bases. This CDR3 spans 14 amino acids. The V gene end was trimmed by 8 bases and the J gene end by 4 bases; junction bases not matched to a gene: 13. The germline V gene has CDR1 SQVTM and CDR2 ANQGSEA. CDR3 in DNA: TGCAGCTCCCTAAAGGCAGGGGGAGGCACTGAAGCTTTCTTT. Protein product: CSSLKAGGGTEAFF.